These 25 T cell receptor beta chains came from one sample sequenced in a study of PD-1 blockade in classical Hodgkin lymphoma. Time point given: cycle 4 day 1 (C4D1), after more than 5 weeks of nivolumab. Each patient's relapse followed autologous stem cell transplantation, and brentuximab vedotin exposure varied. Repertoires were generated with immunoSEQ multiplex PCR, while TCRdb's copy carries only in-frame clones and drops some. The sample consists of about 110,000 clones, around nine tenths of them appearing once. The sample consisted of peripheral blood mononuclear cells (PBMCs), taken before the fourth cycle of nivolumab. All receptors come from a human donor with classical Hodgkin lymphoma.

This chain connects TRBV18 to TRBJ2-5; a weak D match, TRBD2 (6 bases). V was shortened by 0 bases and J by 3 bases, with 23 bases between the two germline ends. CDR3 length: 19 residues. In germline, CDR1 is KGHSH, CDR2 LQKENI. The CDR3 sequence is CASSPPVELSGDPEETQYF. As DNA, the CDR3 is TGTGCCAGCTCACCACCGGTCGAACTATCGGGGGATCCCGAAGAGACCCAGTACTTC.

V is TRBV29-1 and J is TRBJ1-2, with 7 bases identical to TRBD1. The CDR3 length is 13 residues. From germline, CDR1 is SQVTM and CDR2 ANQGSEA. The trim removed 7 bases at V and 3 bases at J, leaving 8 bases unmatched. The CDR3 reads CSAVVGQHYGYTF. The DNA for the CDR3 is TGCAGCGCCGTTGTGGGACAGCACTATGGCTACACCTTC. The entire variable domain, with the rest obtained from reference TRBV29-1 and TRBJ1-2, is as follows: SAVISQKPSRDICQRGTSLTIQCQVDSQVTMMFWYRQQPGQSLTLIATANQGSEATYESGFVIDKFPISRPNLTFSTLTVSNMSPEDSSIYLCSAVVGQHYGYTFGSGTRLTVV.

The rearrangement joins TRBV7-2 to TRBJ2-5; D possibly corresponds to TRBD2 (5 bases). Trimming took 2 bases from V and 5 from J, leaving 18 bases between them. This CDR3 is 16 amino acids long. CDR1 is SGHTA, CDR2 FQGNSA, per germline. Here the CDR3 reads CASSLYLSGGAETQYF. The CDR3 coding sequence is TGTGCCAGCAGCTTATATCTATCCGGAGGAGCGGAGACCCAGTACTTC. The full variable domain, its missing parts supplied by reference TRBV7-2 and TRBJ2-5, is GAGVSQSPSNKVTEKGKDVELRCDPISGHTALYWYRQSLGQGLEFLIYFQGNSAPDKSGLPSDRFSAERTGGSVSTLTIQRTQQEDSAVYLCASSLYLSGGAETQYFGPGTRLLVL.

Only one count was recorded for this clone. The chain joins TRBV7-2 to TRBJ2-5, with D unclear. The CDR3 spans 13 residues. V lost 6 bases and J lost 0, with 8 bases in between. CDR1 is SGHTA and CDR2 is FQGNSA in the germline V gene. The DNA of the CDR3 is TGTGCCAGCAGAACAGCGAACCAAGAGACCCAGTACTTC. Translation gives CASRTANQETQYF.

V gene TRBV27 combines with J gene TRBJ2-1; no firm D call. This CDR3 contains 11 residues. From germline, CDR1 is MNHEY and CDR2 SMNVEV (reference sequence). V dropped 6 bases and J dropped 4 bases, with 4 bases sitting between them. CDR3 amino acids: CASRGYNEQFF. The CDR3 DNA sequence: TGTGCCAGCAGGGGATACAATGAGCAGTTCTTC.

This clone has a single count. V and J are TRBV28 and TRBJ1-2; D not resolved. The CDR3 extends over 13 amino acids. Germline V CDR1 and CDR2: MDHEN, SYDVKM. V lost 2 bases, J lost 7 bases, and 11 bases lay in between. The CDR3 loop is CASSLVRLAGYTF. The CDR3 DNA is TGTGCCAGCAGTTTAGTTCGGCTGGCTGGCTACACCTTC.

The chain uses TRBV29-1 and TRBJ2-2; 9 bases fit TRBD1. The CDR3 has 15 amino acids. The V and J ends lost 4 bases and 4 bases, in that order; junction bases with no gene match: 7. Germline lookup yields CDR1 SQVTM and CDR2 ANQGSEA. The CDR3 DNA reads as TGCAGCGTTGGAACAGGGGGCACTCTCACCGGGGAGCTGTTTTTT. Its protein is CSVGTGGTLTGELFF.

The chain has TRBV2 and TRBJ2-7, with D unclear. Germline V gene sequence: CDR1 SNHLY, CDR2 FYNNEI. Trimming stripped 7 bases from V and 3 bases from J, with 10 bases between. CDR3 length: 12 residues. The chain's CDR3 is CASNPRRYEQYF. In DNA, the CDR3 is TGTGCCAGCAACCCGCGGCGCTACGAGCAGTACTTC.

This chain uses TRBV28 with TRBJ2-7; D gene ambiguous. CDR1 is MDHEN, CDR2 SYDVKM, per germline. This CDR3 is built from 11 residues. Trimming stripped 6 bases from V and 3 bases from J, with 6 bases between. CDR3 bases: TGTGCCAGCAGCCGGAACTACGAGCAGTACTTC. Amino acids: CASSRNYEQYF.

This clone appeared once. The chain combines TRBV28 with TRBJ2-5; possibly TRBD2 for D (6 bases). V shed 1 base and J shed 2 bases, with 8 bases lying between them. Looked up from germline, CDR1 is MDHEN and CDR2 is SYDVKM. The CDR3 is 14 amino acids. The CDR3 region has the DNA TGTGCCAGCAGTTTATTGGGGGGTCAAGAGACCCAGTACTTC. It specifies CASSLLGGQETQYF. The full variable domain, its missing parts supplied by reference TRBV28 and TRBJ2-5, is DVKVTQSSRYLVKRTGEKVFLECVQDMDHENMFWYRQDPGLGLRLIYFSYDVKMKEKGDIPEGYSVSREKKERFSLILESASTNQTSMYLCASSLLGGQETQYFGPGTRLLVL.

The CDR3: CASSSSGIQTQYF. In nucleotides, the CDR3 is TGTGCCAGCAGCTCGAGCGGGATTCAGACCCAGTACTTC. The chain combines TRBV4-2 with TRBJ2-5; 7 positions match TRBD2. Trimming at V came to 5 bases and at J to 6 bases, leaving 6 bases not matched to a gene. The germline V gene encodes CDR1 LGHNA and CDR2 YNFKEQ. The CDR3 sequence is 13 residues long.

The CDR3 region has the DNA TGTGCCAGCAGCGGTGAACAGGGAGGATCCTACGAGCAGTACTTC. This encodes CASSGEQGGSYEQYF. The chain joins TRBV2 to TRBJ2-7, with D perhaps assigned TRBD1 or TRBD2 (6 bases each). Germline CDR1 is SNHLY and CDR2 is FYNNEI. The CDR3 has 15 amino acids. V was pared by 6 bases and J by 1 base, with 16 bases between.

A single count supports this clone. CDR3 DNA sequence: TGTGCCAGCAGCTTTGTAAATGAAAAACTGTTTTTT. Its translation is CASSFVNEKLFF. This chain connects TRBV7-8 to TRBJ1-4; D not resolved. The germline V and J ends were trimmed by 3 bases and 5 bases, with 4 bases remaining between them. Germline V lookup: CDR1 SGHVS, CDR2 FQNEAQ. This CDR3 comprises 12 residues.

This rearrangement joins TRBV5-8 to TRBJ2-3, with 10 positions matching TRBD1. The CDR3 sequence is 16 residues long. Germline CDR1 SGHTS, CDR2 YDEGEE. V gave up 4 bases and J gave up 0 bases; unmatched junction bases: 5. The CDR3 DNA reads TGTGCCAGCAGCCAGGGACAGGGGAGTAGCACAGATACGCAGTATTTT. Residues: CASSQGQGSSTDTQYF.

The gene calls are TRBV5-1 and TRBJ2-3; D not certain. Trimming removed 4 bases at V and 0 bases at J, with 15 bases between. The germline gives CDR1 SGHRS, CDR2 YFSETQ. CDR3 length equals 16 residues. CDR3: CASSLQALTSTDTQYF. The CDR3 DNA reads TGCGCCAGCAGCCTCCAGGCACTCACGAGCACAGATACGCAGTATTTT.

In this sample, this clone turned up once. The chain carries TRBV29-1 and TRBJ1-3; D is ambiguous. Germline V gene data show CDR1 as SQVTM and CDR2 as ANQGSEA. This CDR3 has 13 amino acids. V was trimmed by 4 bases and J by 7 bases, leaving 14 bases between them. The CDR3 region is CSVGWTLGNTIYF. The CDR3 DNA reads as TGCAGCGTTGGGTGGACTTTAGGTAACACCATATATTTT.

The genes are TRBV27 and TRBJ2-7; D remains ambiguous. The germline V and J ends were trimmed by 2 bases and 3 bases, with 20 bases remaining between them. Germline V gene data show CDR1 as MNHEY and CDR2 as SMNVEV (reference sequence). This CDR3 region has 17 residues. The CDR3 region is CASSLRPSGLNYYEQYF. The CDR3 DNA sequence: TGTGCCAGCAGTTTACGGCCCTCCGGCCTAAACTACTACGAGCAGTACTTC.

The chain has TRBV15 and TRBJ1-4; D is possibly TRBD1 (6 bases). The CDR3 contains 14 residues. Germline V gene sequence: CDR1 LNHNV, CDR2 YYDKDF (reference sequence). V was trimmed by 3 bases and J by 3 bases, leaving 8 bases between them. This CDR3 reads CATSSRGANEKLFF. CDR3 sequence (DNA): TGTGCCACCAGCAGCAGGGGCGCTAATGAAAAACTGTTTTTT.

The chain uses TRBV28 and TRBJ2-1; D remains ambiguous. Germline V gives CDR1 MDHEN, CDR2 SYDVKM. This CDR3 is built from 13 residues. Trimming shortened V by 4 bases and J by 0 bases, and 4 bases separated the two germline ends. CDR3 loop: CASSSDSYNEQFF. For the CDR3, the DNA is TGTGCCAGCAGTTCGGACTCCTACAATGAGCAGTTCTTC. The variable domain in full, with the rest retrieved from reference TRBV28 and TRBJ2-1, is DVKVTQSSRYLVKRTGEKVFLECVQDMDHENMFWYRQDPGLGLRLIYFSYDVKMKEKGDIPEGYSVSREKKERFSLILESASTNQTSMYLCASSSDSYNEQFFGPGTRLTVL.

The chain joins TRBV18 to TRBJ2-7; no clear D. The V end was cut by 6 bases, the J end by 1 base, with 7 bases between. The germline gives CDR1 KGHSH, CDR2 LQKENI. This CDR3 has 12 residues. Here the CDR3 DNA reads TGTGCCAGCTCGTCCGGTTCCTACGAGCAGTACTTC. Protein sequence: CASSSGSYEQYF. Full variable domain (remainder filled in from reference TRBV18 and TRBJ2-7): NAGVMQNPRHLVRRRGQEARLRCSPMKGHSHVYWYRQLPEEGLKFMVYLQKENIIDESGMPKERFSAEFPKEGPSILRIQQVVRGDSAAYFCASSSGSYEQYFGPGTRLTVT.

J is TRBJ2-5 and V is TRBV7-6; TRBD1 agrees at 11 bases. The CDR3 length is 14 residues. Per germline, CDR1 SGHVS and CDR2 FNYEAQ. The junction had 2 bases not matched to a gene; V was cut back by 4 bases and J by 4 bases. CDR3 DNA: TGTGCCAGCAGCTGGGGGACAGGGGGAGAGACCCAGTACTTC. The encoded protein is CASSWGTGGETQYF.

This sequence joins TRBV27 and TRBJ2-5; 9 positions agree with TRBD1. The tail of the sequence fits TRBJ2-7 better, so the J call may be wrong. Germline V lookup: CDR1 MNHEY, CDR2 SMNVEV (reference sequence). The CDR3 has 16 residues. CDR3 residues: CASSSQGQGLAYEQYF. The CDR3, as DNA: TGTGCCAGCAGTTCACAAGGACAGGGGCTGGCCTACGAGCAGTACTTC.

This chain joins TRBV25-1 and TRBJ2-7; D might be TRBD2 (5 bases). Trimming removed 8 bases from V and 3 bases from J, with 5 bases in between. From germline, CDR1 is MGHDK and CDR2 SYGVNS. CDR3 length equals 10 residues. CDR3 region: CASGSYEQYF. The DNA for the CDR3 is TGTGCCAGCGGGAGCTACGAGCAGTACTTC.

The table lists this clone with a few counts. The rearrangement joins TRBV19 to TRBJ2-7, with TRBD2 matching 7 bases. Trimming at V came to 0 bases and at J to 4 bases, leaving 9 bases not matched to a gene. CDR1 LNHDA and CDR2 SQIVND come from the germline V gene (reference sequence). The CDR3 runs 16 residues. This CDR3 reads CASSIDLASGLYEQYF. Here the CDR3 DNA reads TGTGCCAGTAGTATAGATCTGGCTAGCGGCCTGTACGAGCAGTACTTC.

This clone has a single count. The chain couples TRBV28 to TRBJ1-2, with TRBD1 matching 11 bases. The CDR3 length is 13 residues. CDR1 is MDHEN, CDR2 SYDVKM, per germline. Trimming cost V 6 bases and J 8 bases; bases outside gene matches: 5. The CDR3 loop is CASRPGQGGGYTF. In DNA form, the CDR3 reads TGTGCCAGCAGACCGGGACAGGGGGGAGGCTACACCTTC.